The present T cell receptor (beta chain) was sequenced within a study of PD-1 blockade in classical Hodgkin lymphoma. Details on this clone: The antigen remains unidentified.

Notes on the study in general: The origin of the repertoire differences remains undefined, with disease activity or prior therapy as possible causes.

All patients relapsed after autologous stem cell transplantation, and brentuximab vedotin exposure varied. Patients' outcomes at their best amounted to complete response, partial response or progressive disease. The length of the CDR3 is 12 residues. V gave up 6 bases and J gave up 6 bases; unmatched junction bases: 4. Germline assignment: CDR1 MNHNY and CDR2 SVGAGI (reference sequence). The data were produced by immunoSEQ multiplex PCR, yet TCRdb's version contains in-frame clones alone and is incomplete. Among over 70,000 clones listed, roughly 89% were seen once. The rearrangement joins TRBV6-6 to TRBJ2-7; 8 nucleotides match TRBD1. The clonotype comes from a human donor with classical Hodgkin lymphoma. The sample was peripheral blood mononuclear cells (PBMCs), taken at baseline. The CDR3 nucleotides are TGTGCCAGCAGCTTCACAGGGGGCGAGCAGTACTTC. Translation: CASSFTGGEQYF.